This T cell receptor beta chain was recorded in a study of radiation and T cells in renal cell carcinoma. This table comes from immunoSEQ multiplex PCR, and its TCRdb copy is limited to in-frame clones, with some not included. The repertoire includes around 170,000 clones, roughly nine tenths of them detected once, and around 10% sits in the top ten. V was pared by 6 bases and J by 3 bases, with 14 bases of the junction left unmatched. In germline, CDR1 is SGHRS, CDR2 YFSETQ. The length of the CDR3 is 16 residues. Noted time point: blood 4 weeks post-SBRT, at nephrectomy. Treatment specified: 15 Gy SBRT to primary tumor, nephrectomy 4 weeks later.

Here the sequenced sample was blood, taken from a patient whose treatment included radiotherapy and nephrectomy. The chain joins TRBV5-1 to TRBJ1-1; TRBD1 matches at 7 bases. The TCR originated in a woman aged 50 to 65 with renal cell carcinoma. CDR3 amino acids: CASKIGGGVRDTEAFF. The DNA for the CDR3 is TGCGCCAGCAAGATAGGAGGGGGCGTTCGGGACACTGAAGCTTTCTTT.